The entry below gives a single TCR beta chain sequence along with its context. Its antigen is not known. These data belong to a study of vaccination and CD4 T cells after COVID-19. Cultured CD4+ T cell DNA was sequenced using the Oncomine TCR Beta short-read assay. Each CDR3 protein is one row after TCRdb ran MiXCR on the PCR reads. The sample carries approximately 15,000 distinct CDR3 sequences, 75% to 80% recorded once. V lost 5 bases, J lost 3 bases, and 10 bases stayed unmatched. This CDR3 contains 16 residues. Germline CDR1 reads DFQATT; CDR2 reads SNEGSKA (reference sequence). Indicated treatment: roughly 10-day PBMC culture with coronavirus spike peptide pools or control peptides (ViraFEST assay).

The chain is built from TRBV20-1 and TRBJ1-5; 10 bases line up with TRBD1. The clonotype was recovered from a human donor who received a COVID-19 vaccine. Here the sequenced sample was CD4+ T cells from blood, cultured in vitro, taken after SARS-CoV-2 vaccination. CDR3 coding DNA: TGCAGTGCTCTTGATACCGGGACAGGGGTCAATCAGCCCCAGCATTTT. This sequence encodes CSALDTGTGVNQPQHF.